A single sample gave rise to the 7 T cell receptor beta chains below, sequenced in a study of tissue T cells after allogeneic stem cell transplantation. Stated time point: mouse harvest day 14 after allogeneic transplant. Tail vein injection delivered 10^7 T-cell-depleted bone marrow cells and 10^6 splenic CD5+ T cells. Method: immunoSEQ multiplex PCR; TCRdb's copy keeps in-frame clones and lacks some. The table shows roughly 4,800 clones, with less than 35% occurring only once. Source material: skin. The origin of the receptors is a female BALB/c mouse given C57BL/6 T cells with graft-versus-host disease after an allogeneic hematopoietic cell transplant.

Note on this clone: Genes here carry mouse names. Read sequence stops 1 residue before the CDR3 end, and the germline J gene provides the missing end. This sequence joins TRBV31 and TRBJ2-4, with TRBD1 as a possible D gene (6 bases). CDR1 is GKSSPN and CDR2 is SITVG in the germline V gene. V was shortened by 5 bases and J by 0 bases, with 12 bases between the two germline ends. CDR3 length: 14 residues. CDR3 sequence reads: CAWENRVSQNTLYF. The CDR3 DNA, read in part, is TGTGCCTGGGAAAACAGGGTTAGTCAAAACACCTTGTAC.

Of note for this clone: Each gene name is a mouse one. The missing CDR3 end, 1 residue past where the read stops, is filled in from the germline J gene. V usage is TRBV26 and J usage is TRBJ2-7, with 9 bases lining up with TRBD2. There are 14 residues in the CDR3. The germline CDR1 and CDR2 sequences are KGHPV and FQNQEV (reference sequence). V dropped 3 bases and J dropped 2; count of bases not matched to a gene: 2. Incomplete CDR3 DNA: TGTGCCAGCAGTCTCCCTGGGGGGGCCTATGAACAGTAC. Translation gives CASSLPGGAYEQY. From start to end, the CDR3 is CASSLPGGAYEQYF.

As concerns this clone: Gene names are the mouse ones. The CDR3 extends 1 residue past the end of the read, so its final part is completed from the germline J gene. V is TRBV23 and J is TRBJ2-5; the table's D call TRBD2 went unverified against the DNA. The CDR3 is 11 amino acids. The germline CDR1 and CDR2 sequences are KGHTA and FQNQQP. The CDR3 bases that were read are TGCTCCAGCAGCCTTCAAGACACCCAGTAC. This gives the protein CSSSLQDTQY. The CDR3 as a whole reads CSSSLQDTQYF.

This clone has only a few counts. Gene names and germline match the mouse. The read finishes 1 residue shy of the CDR3 end, and the germline J gene is used to complete it. This rearrangement joins TRBV3 to TRBJ1-3; D uncertain. CDR3 size: 14 residues. Germline CDR1 SNHLY, CDR2 FYNGKV (reference sequence). The V end lost 2 bases, the J end lost 0 bases, and 5 bases lay between the germline ends. CDR3: CASSLISSGNTLYF. Incomplete CDR3 DNA: TGTGCCAGCAGCTTAATCAGTTCTGGAAATACGCTCTAT. The full variable domain, rest sourced from reference TRBV3 and TRBJ1-3, is GPKVLQIPSHQIIDMGQMVTLNCDPVSNHLYFYWYKQILGQQMEFLVNFYNGKVMEKSKLFKDQFSVERPDGSYFTLKIQPTALEDSAVYFCASSLISSGNTLYFGEGSRLIVV.

About this clone: The gene names here belong to mouse. The observed sequence ends 1 residue before the CDR3 terminus, with the missing tail filled in from the germline J gene. This sequence joins TRBV26 and TRBJ2-2; D gene uncertain. The germline gives CDR1 KGHPV, CDR2 FQNQEV (reference sequence). This CDR3 spans 13 amino acids. The V end lost 3 bases, the J end lost 1 base, and 3 bases lay between the germline ends. CDR3: CASSLGNTGQLYF. The CDR3 bases that were read are TGTGCCAGCAGTCTTGGAAACACCGGGCAGCTCTAC.

On this clone itself: The gene names given are mouse names. From the germline J gene comes the end of the CDR3, since the read stops 1 residue before it. The chain combines TRBV26 with TRBJ1-3, with D perhaps TRBD1 (6 bases). The CDR3 is made up of 16 amino acids. The germline V and J ends were trimmed by 5 bases and 0 bases, with 14 bases remaining between them. CDR1 is KGHPV, CDR2 FQNQEV, per germline (reference sequence). Incomplete CDR3 DNA: TGTGCCAGCAGTTACCCGGGGACATATTCTGGAAATACGCTCTAT. Its protein product is CASSYPGTYSGNTLY. The CDR3 reads in full as CASSYPGTYSGNTLYF.

This clone is medium-sized. Gene names and germline refer to mouse. The read falls 1 residue short of the CDR3 end, and the missing part is taken from the germline J gene. V and J are TRBV26 and TRBJ1-1; D might be TRBD1 (5 bases). The CDR3 has 14 residues. V was trimmed by 3 bases and J by 1 base, leaving 9 bases between them. Germline-derived CDR1 and CDR2 are KGHPV and FQNQEV (reference sequence). The CDR3 loop reads CASSLEGKNTEVFF. CDR3 bases read: TGTGCCAGCAGTCTCGAGGGGAAAAACACAGAAGTCTTC. The full variable domain, with the rest looked up from reference TRBV26 and TRBJ1-1, is NSKVIQTPRYLVKGQGQKAKMRCIPEKGHPVVFWYQQNKNNEFKFLINFQNQEVLQQIDMTEKRFSAECPSNSPCSLEIQSSEAGDSALYLCASSLEGKNTEVFFGKGTRLTVV.